The source of this T cell receptor beta chain is a study of shared clonotypes between healthy human individuals (dated by TCRdb to between 2020 and 2021). Background on the whole study: The cohort included three men and two women between 18 and 49 years of age. For each donor, CD4 naive and CD4 memory were each run on three plates, CD8 naive on two plates, and CD8 memory on one plate. The study deeply sequenced blood TCR repertoires of about five healthy adults to estimate repertoire size and the extent of clonotype sharing between individuals. To increase sequencing depth and limit assay-specific biases, TCR repertoire library preparation and sequencing were carried out by different laboratories using diverse techniques. Leukapheresis yielded between about 0.9 and 9.5 billion PBMCs per donor. Points the paper makes about the study in general: Pairwise subsampling led to the expectation that sequencing depth would affect the degree of clonotype sharing among donors. Because the study included a small number of donors, the genetic and exposure-history diversity represented was limited. Naive subsets generally had larger estimated clonotype richness than memory subsets did. Compared with non-shared clonotypes, clonotypes shared by all four sorted-subset donors had higher generation probabilities. Sampling was limited to blood, and TCR repertoires in tissue likely differ from TCR repertoires in blood. Incomplete sequencing was indicated by rarefaction of sorted-subset datasets, despite the large sequencing depth. Across a handful of donors, around 5% of naive CD4, 3% to 3.5% of naive CD8, 2.3% of memory CD4, and roughly 0.4% of memory CD8 clonotypes were shared.

The donors were healthy, HIV-negative adults with no recently reported acute infections or vaccinations. All donors were Caucasian adults living in Nashville, Tennessee, USA. CD4+ T cells were enriched by magnetic negative selection; naive cells were then positively selected on CD45RA, and the negative fraction formed the memory subset. Blood was obtained by leukapheresis, after which PBMCs were separated by Ficoll-Histopaque density gradient centrifugation and cryopreserved in liquid nitrogen vapor phase. Analytical flow cytometry was used to check the purity and quantity of every magnetically sorted T cell population. From each sorted fraction, genomic DNA was isolated and quantified by UV absorbance on a Nanodrop 2000c. TCR CDR3 regions were amplified from genomic DNA by multiplex PCR using the deep immunoSEQ assay. Extracted genomic DNA from each cell subset was distributed evenly across all wells of several immunoSEQ 96-well plates, and each plate was treated as a replicate. Each replicate PCR for sorted subsets received around 210 ng genomic DNA, equal to tens of thousands of T cell genomes. Purified libraries were quantified with a Qubit 3.0 fluorometer, sized on a Bioanalyzer 2100, and re-quantified with the KAPA Library Quantification kit. Every immunoSEQ 96-well plate was sequenced on a dedicated single-read 150-cycle Illumina NextSeq 550 flow cell. Per the source publication's procedure: Because only junctional sequences without quality scores were contained in the immunoSEQ output, filtering matching that applied to full-length reads could not be performed. Sequences were annotated with PyIR, a Python wrapper for IgBLAST v1.9, and V/J genes and CDR3 were assigned using IMGT germline references. Any read was removed if the V/J assignment was weak (E-value above 1e-6), the CDR3 was missing, or the read contained stop codons, out-of-frame junctions, or ambiguous translated residues. V3J clonotypes were defined as sequences sharing the same inferred V gene, J gene, and CDR3 amino acid sequence. The percentage overlap between two repertoires was calculated by dividing the number of shared unique clonotypes by the size of the smaller repertoire. Three approaches were used to assess repertoire richness: RTK rarefaction, the Chao1 estimator, and Recon v2.1 estimates of unobserved clonotypes. Generation probabilities were computed with OLGA for all TCRbeta clonotypes obtained by the gDNA method from a handful of donors. What TCRdb holds here is the immuneACCESS table cut down to in-frame rearrangements. Part of the clones is not present; checked against another copy, under half of the missing clones reflect an unresolved V gene, and the others are unexplained. V and J calls and clone size follow that table, whereas D and trimming were derived from the DNA. Across this sample there are approximately 240,000 clones, with just over 65% seen only once. Over 8.5% of the sample comes from the top ten.

Details on this clone: Its antigen is not yet known. A far larger clone is one base from this, pointing to a likely read error.

Sequenced material: memory CD4+ T cells sorted from blood. The cell subset or site label corresponds to: CD45RA-negative fraction. The origin of this receptor is a man aged 30-40 years in good health.

The encoded CDR3 is CASGGYEQYF. The nucleotide sequence is TGTGCCAGCGGGGGCTACGAGCAGTACTTC. The chain uses TRBV2 and TRBJ2-7; the D element could tentatively be TRBD1 or TRBD2, as 5 bases agree for each. Sequences SNHLY (CDR1) and FYNNEI (CDR2) are obtained from the germline V gene. The V and J ends are trimmed by 8 bases and 3 bases, leaving 5 bases between them. The CDR3 contains 10 residues, cysteine and phenylalanine counted. Left in the record is the CDR3 DNA by itself, 30 bases read in frame from the first base. Full variable domain (CDR3 extended with the reference TRBV2 and TRBJ2-7 proteins): EPEVTQTPSHQVTQMGQEVILRCVPISNHLYFYWYRQILGQKVEFLVSFYNNEISEKSEIFDDQFSVERPDGSNFTLKIRSTKLEDSAMYFCASGGYEQYFGPGTRLTVT.